This entry lists 12 T cell receptor beta chains sequenced from one sample in a study of a mutant IDH1 vaccine in newly diagnosed glioma. Libraries were prepared by immunoSEQ multiplex PCR; TCRdb keeps only in-frame clonotypes and omits some of them. The sample holds approximately 44,000 clones, 75% to 85% seen once. As for time point: week 35, safety follow-up. Doses comprised 300 ug of mutant IDH1 20-mer peptide each, plus topical imiquimod. Antigens of these TCRs are unknown. The material sequenced was PBMCs, taken from a glioma patient whose treatment included an IDH1 peptide vaccine. Source of these receptors: a man aged 35 to 55 with glioma.

In its sample, this clone was seen a few times. The same CDR3 arises from other DNA sequences in this sample as well. V and J are TRBV30 and TRBJ2-3; maybe TRBD2 (6 bases). Germline V gives CDR1 GTSNPN, CDR2 SVGIG (reference sequence). This CDR3 is built from 13 residues. V lost 0 bases, J lost 5 bases, and 9 bases lay in between. In DNA form, the CDR3 reads TGTGCCTGGAGTGTACGGGGGAGAGATACGCAGTATTTT. Protein: CAWSVRGRDTQYF.

The rearrangement uses TRBV7-9 and TRBJ2-2; 7 bases align to TRBD1. CDR3 length: 15 residues. Germline loops: CDR1 SEHNR, CDR2 FQNEAQ (reference sequence). J gave up 0 bases and V 6 bases, and 4 bases lay outside the gene matches. The CDR3 sequence: CASSSDRANTGELFF. The CDR3, as DNA: TGTGCCAGCAGTTCCGACAGGGCGAACACCGGGGAGCTGTTTTTT.

The rearrangement uses TRBV7-9 and TRBJ2-2; perhaps TRBD1 as D (6 bases). The germline V gene has CDR1 SEHNR and CDR2 FQNEAQ (reference sequence). The CDR3 covers 16 residues. Trimming cost V 1 base and J 0 bases, with 9 bases left between them. CDR3 sequence: CASSLGDTANTGELFF. CDR3 coding DNA: TGTGCCAGCAGCTTAGGGGACACAGCGAACACCGGGGAGCTGTTTTTT.

The table lists this clone with a few counts. The rearrangement joins TRBV10-3 to TRBJ2-3; D possibly matches TRBD1 or TRBD2 (5 bases each). V shed 6 bases and J shed 2 bases, with 24 bases lying between them. Germline CDR1 and CDR2: ENHRY and SYGVKD. This CDR3 is built from 18 residues. As DNA, the CDR3 is TGTGCCATCAGAAACCGGGACGCCCCTAACGTCAACACAGATACGCAGTATTTT. As protein: CAIRNRDAPNVNTDTQYF.

The genes are TRBV6-1 and TRBJ1-2; 9 bases agree with TRBD1. V was pared by 4 bases and J by 2 bases, with 11 bases of the junction left unmatched. The germline V gene encodes CDR1 MNHNS and CDR2 SASEGT. The CDR3 totals 17 residues. The CDR3, as DNA: TGTGCCAGCAGTGCTACCCGTCCAGGGACAGGGAACTATGGCTACACCTTC. Translation: CASSATRPGTGNYGYTF.

V gene TRBV6-6 combines with J gene TRBJ1-5; unclear D gene. CDR3 length: 13 residues. CDR1 and CDR2 (germline): MNHNY, SVGAGI (reference sequence). V dropped 6 bases and J dropped 4 bases, with 10 bases sitting between them. The CDR3 sequence: CASSPDRNQPQHF. The CDR3, as DNA: TGTGCCAGCAGCCCCGATAGGAATCAGCCCCAGCATTTT.

The chain combines TRBV28 with TRBJ2-1; D gene uncertain. This CDR3 spans 13 amino acids. Trimming cost V 2 bases and J 7 bases, with 9 bases left between them. Germline V gives CDR1 MDHEN, CDR2 SYDVKM. CDR3: CASSLGGVNEQFF. The CDR3 bases are TGTGCCAGCAGTTTAGGCGGAGTAAATGAGCAGTTCTTC.

The chain couples TRBV7-2 to TRBJ2-3; 12 positions agree with TRBD2. Germline loops: CDR1 SGHTA, CDR2 FQGNSA. This CDR3 is 16 amino acids long. Trimming removed 2 bases from V and 4 bases from J; junction bases left unmatched: 4. The CDR3: CASSLRLAGAADTQYF. The CDR3, as DNA: TGTGCCAGCAGCTTAAGACTAGCGGGAGCAGCAGATACGCAGTATTTT. The full variable domain, in which reference TRBV7-2 and TRBJ2-3 provide the parts outside the CDR3, is GAGVSQSPSNKVTEKGKDVELRCDPISGHTALYWYRQSLGQGLEFLIYFQGNSAPDKSGLPSDRFSAERTGGSVSTLTIQRTQQEDSAVYLCASSLRLAGAADTQYFGPGTRLTVL.

CDR3 sequence: CASSFEGTLGTYEQYF. For the CDR3, the DNA is TGTGCCAGCAGCTTTGAGGGTACACTCGGAACCTACGAGCAGTACTTC. The genes are TRBV7-2 and TRBJ2-7; D is possibly TRBD2 (5 bases). The CDR3 consists of 16 residues. The V gene lost 3 bases and the J gene lost 2 bases, with 17 bases spanning the gap. Germline values: CDR1 SGHTA, CDR2 FQGNSA.

This clone was counted between two and nine times. The chain uses TRBV6-6 and TRBJ2-7; D is perhaps TRBD2 (6 bases). V shed 2 bases and J shed 4 bases, with 18 bases lying between them. The germline V gene encodes CDR1 MNHNY and CDR2 SVGAGI (reference sequence). There are 16 residues in the CDR3. CDR3 bases: TGTGCCAGCAGTTACGCCCCTACGGGAGTGGGGTACGAGCAGTACTTC. Translated: CASSYAPTGVGYEQYF.

CDR3 residues: CASRPGLVSYEQYF. CDR3 coding DNA: TGTGCCAGCAGGCCTGGACTAGTATCCTACGAGCAGTACTTC. The chain joins TRBV6-5 to TRBJ2-7; TRBD2 matches 7 bases. Trimming at V came to 6 bases and at J to 1 base, leaving 6 bases not matched to a gene. The CDR3 is 14 residues long. The germline V gene encodes CDR1 MNHEY and CDR2 SVGAGI.

The V gene is TRBV10-2, the J gene TRBJ1-1; D is possibly TRBD1 (5 bases). There are 15 residues in the CDR3. The germline gives CDR1 WSHSY, CDR2 SAAADI. V lost 6 bases, J lost 7 bases, and 21 bases lay in between. The CDR3: CASRGRQSGTFEAFF. CDR3 DNA: TGCGCCAGCAGAGGCCGACAATCTGGGACGTTTGAAGCTTTCTTT.